This TCR beta chain stems from a study of blood T cell repertoires in COVID-19. J gave up 3 bases and V 5 bases, and 10 bases lay outside the gene matches. The length of the CDR3 is 16 residues. Germline V gene sequence: CDR1 MNHNY, CDR2 SVGAGI (reference sequence). Profiling relied on immunoSEQ multiplex PCR, and the TCRdb table lists in-frame clones only, not all of them. The table lists 200,000 to 250,000 clones, 70% to 90% of them singletons, with 15% to 20% in the top ten. The receptor was derived from a man aged 50 or older with COVID-19, enrolled during active disease. The chain carries TRBV6-6 and TRBJ2-7; TRBD1 matches at 10 bases. Sample: peripheral blood. The CDR3 loop is CASSKPGQGRIYEQYF. CDR3 DNA: TGTGCCAGCAGTAAACCGGGACAGGGGAGGATCTACGAGCAGTACTTC.